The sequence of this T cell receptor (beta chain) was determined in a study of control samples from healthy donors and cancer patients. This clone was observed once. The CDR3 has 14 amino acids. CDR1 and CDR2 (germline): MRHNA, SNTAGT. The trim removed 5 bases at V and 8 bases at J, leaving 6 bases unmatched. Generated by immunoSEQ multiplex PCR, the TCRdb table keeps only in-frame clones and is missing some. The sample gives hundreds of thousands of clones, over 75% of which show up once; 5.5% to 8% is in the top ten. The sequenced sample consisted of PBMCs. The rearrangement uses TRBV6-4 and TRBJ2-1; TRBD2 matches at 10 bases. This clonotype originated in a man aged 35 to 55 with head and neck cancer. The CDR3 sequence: CASSPSGSSDEQFF. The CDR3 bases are TGTGCCAGCAGTCCTAGCGGGAGTAGCGATGAGCAGTTCTTC.